This passage covers 21 T cell receptor beta chains from one sample sequenced in a study of pediatric ulcerative colitis. TCRdb's table, derived via immunoSEQ multiplex PCR, lists solely in-frame clones and lacks some. The table includes tens of thousands of clones, 78% detected once. One to two pinch biopsies were taken from the rectum during colonoscopy. The material sequenced was gut tissue. The receptors here all came from a girl under 18 with moderate ulcerative colitis.

The chain couples TRBV19 to TRBJ2-7; D is perhaps TRBD1 or TRBD2 (6 bases each). Germline V gene lookup returns CDR1 LNHDA and CDR2 SQIVND (reference sequence). This CDR3 contains 16 residues. Trimming removed 6 bases from V and 3 bases from J, with 21 bases in between. The DNA for the CDR3 is TGTGCCAGTAGGCAACAGGGAGGAAGAGGCAGCTACGAGCAGTACTTC. It is translated as CASRQQGGRGSYEQYF. The variable domain in full, with the rest retrieved from reference TRBV19 and TRBJ2-7, is DGGITQSPKYLFRKEGQNVTLSCEQNLNHDAMYWYRQDPGQGLRLIYYSQIVNDFQKGDIAEGYSVSREKKESFPLTVTSAQKNPTAFYLCASRQQGGRGSYEQYFGPGTRLTVT.

The rearrangement links TRBV6-5 to TRBJ2-2; 14 nucleotides match TRBD2. The germline gives CDR1 MNHEY, CDR2 SVGAGI. After removal of 8 bases from V and 8 bases from J, the junction contained 4 bases not matched to a gene. The CDR3 runs to 14 residues. The CDR3 region has the DNA TGTGCCAGCCTGGGACTAGCGGGAGCTGGGGAGCTGTTTTTT. Residues: CASLGLAGAGELFF.

This clone was recorded a few times. The CDR3 spells CASSFRTAGQSIYGYTF. CDR3 DNA: TGCGCCAGCAGCTTCCGAACGGCGGGTCAGTCAATCTATGGCTACACCTTC. The genes are TRBV5-1 and TRBJ1-2; D ambiguous. Germline CDR1 is SGHRS and CDR2 is YFSETQ. CDR3 size: 17 residues. Trimming removed 2 bases from V and 4 bases from J, with 21 bases in between.

This chain uses TRBV4-3 with TRBJ1-1; D possibly corresponds to TRBD1 (5 bases). V gave up 4 bases and J gave up 6 bases, with 9 bases separating them. The CDR3 covers 12 residues. Germline V gene lookup returns CDR1 LGHNA and CDR2 YSLEER. CDR3 sequence reads: CASSRPGPEAFF. CDR3 DNA sequence: TGCGCCAGCAGCCGCCCGGGACCTGAAGCTTTCTTT.

This chain joins TRBV6-1 and TRBJ1-1, with D unresolved. CDR1 and CDR2 from the germline V gene are MNHNS and SASEGT. The CDR3 loop spans 13 amino acids. Trimming removed 5 bases at V and 3 bases at J, with 10 bases between. In nucleotides, the CDR3 is TGTGCCAGCAGTTCGACGGTGTACACTGAAGCTTTCTTT. It codes for CASSSTVYTEAFF.

The genes are TRBV9 and TRBJ2-6; no reliable D call. This CDR3 is 14 amino acids long. Germline V gene sequence: CDR1 SGDLS, CDR2 YYNGEE. V was shortened by 0 bases and J by 2 bases, with 3 bases between the two germline ends. The DNA of the CDR3 is TGTGCCAGCAGCGTAGGCGCTGGGGCCAACGTCCTGACTTTC. It specifies CASSVGAGANVLTF.

The chain employs TRBV19 and TRBJ2-7; a weak D match, TRBD1 (6 bases). The ends were cut back, 4 bases at V and 1 base at J, with 14 bases in the middle. Germline CDR1 and CDR2: LNHDA and SQIVND (reference sequence). CDR3 length: 15 amino acids. The CDR3 loop reads CASSRDGTPSYEQYF. The CDR3 coding sequence is TGTGCCAGTAGTAGGGACGGGACACCATCCTACGAGCAGTACTTC.

The chain recombines TRBV15 with TRBJ2-1; perhaps TRBD2 as D (7 bases). With 1 base removed from V and 0 bases from J, the gap between germline ends came to 10 bases. The germline V gene has CDR1 LNHNV and CDR2 YYDKDF (reference sequence). This CDR3 has 16 amino acids. CDR3 loop: CATSRAGGFSYNEQFF. The CDR3 region has the DNA TGTGCCACCAGCAGAGCGGGGGGCTTCTCCTACAATGAGCAGTTCTTC.

V is TRBV11-3 and J is TRBJ2-1, with TRBD2 matching over 8 bases. J lost 0 bases, V lost 3 bases, and 4 bases had no gene match. This CDR3 is built from 16 residues. The V gene's germline CDR1 is SGHNT and CDR2 YENEEA. The CDR3 coding sequence is TGTGCCAGCAGCTTTAGCGGGACAAGCTCCTACAATGAGCAGTTCTTC. Translation: CASSFSGTSSYNEQFF.

This clone was recorded only once. This sequence joins TRBV7-8 and TRBJ1-1; D not certain. The germline V gene encodes CDR1 SGHVS and CDR2 FQNEAQ. V dropped 2 bases and J dropped 6 bases, with 4 bases sitting between them. This CDR3 contains 11 residues. The CDR3 DNA sequence: TGTGCCAGCAGCTTAATCTCTGAAGCTTTCTTT. This gives the protein CASSLISEAFF. The entire variable domain, with the rest obtained from reference TRBV7-8 and TRBJ1-1, is as follows: GAGVSQSPRYKVAKRGQDVALRCDPISGHVSLFWYQQALGQGPEFLTYFQNEAQLDKSGLPSDRFFAERPEGSVSTLKIQRTQQEDSAVYLCASSLISEAFFGQGTRLTVV.

The chain links TRBV4-2 to TRBJ2-1; TRBD1 aligns across 9 bases. Germline V gene sequence: CDR1 LGHNA, CDR2 YNFKEQ. The CDR3 length is 17 residues. Trimming took 3 bases from V and 4 from J; bases not matched to a gene: 10. CDR3 sequence: CASSQATGTGSYNEQFF. DNA for the CDR3: TGTGCCAGCAGCCAGGCGACCGGGACAGGGTCTTACAATGAGCAGTTCTTC.

V gene TRBV14 combines with J gene TRBJ2-7, with a tentative D call TRBD1 (5 bases). This CDR3 has 16 amino acids. Germline values: CDR1 SGHDN, CDR2 FVKESK. The V end was cut by 0 bases, the J end by 5 bases, with 17 bases between. The CDR3, as DNA: TGTGCCAGCAGCCAAGAACCCCCCAGGGTTGCCCACGAGCAGTACTTC. This translates into CASSQEPPRVAHEQYF.

J is TRBJ2-1 and V is TRBV6-6; D possibly uses TRBD1 or TRBD2 (5 bases each). CDR1 MNHNY and CDR2 SVGAGI come from the germline V gene (reference sequence). Trimming stripped 11 bases from V and 4 bases from J, with 24 bases between. This CDR3 has 16 residues. The CDR3 DNA follows: TGTGCCGGTTCTGCCGGGGCCAGATATCTTTACAATGAGCAGTTCTTC. It yields the protein CAGSAGARYLYNEQFF.

V usage is TRBV13 and J usage is TRBJ2-5, with a tentative D call TRBD1 (6 bases). Germline CDR1 reads PRHDT; CDR2 reads FYEKMQ (reference sequence). V lost 4 bases and J lost 1, with 19 bases in between. The CDR3 is made up of 17 amino acids. The CDR3 DNA follows: TGTGCCAGCAGCTCTAAACCCCCCGACAGGCTCCAAGAGACCCAGTACTTC. This translates into CASSSKPPDRLQETQYF.

The chain couples TRBV4-1 to TRBJ2-7; D remains ambiguous. The germline CDR1 and CDR2 sequences are MGHRA and YSYEKL. The CDR3 consists of 18 residues. V was shortened by 0 bases and J by 0 bases, with 18 bases between the two germline ends. The CDR3 nucleotides are TGCGCCAGCAGCCAAGATGCTTTCCAGGCGACCTTCTCCTACGAGCAGTACTTC. This encodes CASSQDAFQATFSYEQYF.

V and J are TRBV6-1 and TRBJ2-1, with D tentatively TRBD2 (5 bases). CDR1 is MNHNS and CDR2 is SASEGT in the germline V gene. The CDR3 sequence is 16 residues long. Between the trimmed V and J ends, which lost 3 bases and 7 bases, there was a span of 19 bases. CDR3: CASSEISGNRQNEQFF. For the CDR3, the DNA is TGTGCCAGCAGTGAGATCTCGGGGAATAGGCAAAATGAGCAGTTCTTC.

V and J are TRBV7-2 and TRBJ2-1; maybe TRBD2 (5 bases). Germline V gives CDR1 SGHTA, CDR2 FQGNSA. Trimming pared 0 bases from V and 8 bases from J, leaving 14 bases between. This CDR3 contains 15 residues. CDR3 residues: CASSLASASRDEQFF. The CDR3 nucleotides read TGTGCCAGCAGCTTAGCCTCGGCTAGCCGCGATGAGCAGTTCTTC.

This chain uses TRBV7-9 with TRBJ2-1; 8 bases are shared with TRBD2. The J segment lost 10 bases and the V segment lost 11 bases, leaving 19 bases of the junction unmatched. This CDR3 region has 15 residues. Per the germline V gene, CDR1 is SEHNR and CDR2 is FQNEAQ (reference sequence). The CDR3 spells CASGASGSRISEQFF. CDR3 DNA: TGTGCCTCCGGCGCTAGCGGGTCGAGAATAAGCGAGCAGTTCTTC.

The rearrangement joins TRBV30 to TRBJ2-1; D tentatively reads TRBD1 or TRBD2 (6 bases each). Germline CDR1 reads GTSNPN; CDR2 reads SVGIG (reference sequence). The V end lost 3 bases, the J end lost 6 bases, and 18 bases lay between the germline ends. The CDR3 is 15 residues long. CDR3 in amino acids: CAWRALGRDINEQFF. The CDR3 coding sequence is TGTGCCTGGAGGGCCTTAGGGCGGGACATCAATGAGCAGTTCTTC.

The V and J genes are TRBV6-6 and TRBJ1-4; maybe TRBD1 (5 bases). Trimming took off 6 bases at V and 10 bases at J, with 12 bases between the two ends. Germline CDR1 MNHNY, CDR2 SVGAGI (reference sequence). The CDR3 consists of 12 residues. CDR3 loop: CASRGMQGKLFF. The CDR3 nucleotides read TGTGCCAGCAGGGGAATGCAGGGAAAACTGTTTTTT.

The rearrangement uses TRBV5-6 and TRBJ1-1; no firm D call. Germline V gene lookup returns CDR1 SGHDT and CDR2 YYEEEE. Trimming shortened V by 1 base and J by 6 bases, and 13 bases separated the two germline ends. The CDR3 is made up of 14 amino acids. The CDR3 DNA sequence: TGTGCCAGCAGCTTGATCTCAGAGCTAGCTGAAGCTTTCTTT. Translated, it gives CASSLISELAEAFF.